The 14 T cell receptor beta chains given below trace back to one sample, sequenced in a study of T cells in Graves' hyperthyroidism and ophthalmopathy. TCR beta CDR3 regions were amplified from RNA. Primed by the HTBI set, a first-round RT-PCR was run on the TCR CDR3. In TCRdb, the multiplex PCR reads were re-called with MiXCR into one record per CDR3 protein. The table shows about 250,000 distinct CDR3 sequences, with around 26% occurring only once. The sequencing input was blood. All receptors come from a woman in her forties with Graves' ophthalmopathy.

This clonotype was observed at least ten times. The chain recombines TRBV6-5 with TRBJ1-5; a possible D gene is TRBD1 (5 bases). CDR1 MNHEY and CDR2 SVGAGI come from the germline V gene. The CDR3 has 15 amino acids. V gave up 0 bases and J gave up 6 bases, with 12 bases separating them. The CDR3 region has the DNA TGTGCCAGCAGTTACTCGGCCGGGGCCGGTCAGCCCCAGCATTTT. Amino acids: CASSYSAGAGQPQHF.

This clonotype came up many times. CDR3 protein: CSARDDRGGEAFF. CDR3 coding DNA: TGCAGTGCTAGAGATGACAGGGGCGGAGAAGCTTTCTTT. The rearrangement uses TRBV20-1 and TRBJ1-1; 8 bases are a match to TRBD1. CDR1 and CDR2 from the germline V gene are DFQATT and SNEGSKA (reference sequence). With 0 bases clipped from V and 8 bases from J, the junction kept 5 bases outside the gene matches. The CDR3 covers 13 residues.

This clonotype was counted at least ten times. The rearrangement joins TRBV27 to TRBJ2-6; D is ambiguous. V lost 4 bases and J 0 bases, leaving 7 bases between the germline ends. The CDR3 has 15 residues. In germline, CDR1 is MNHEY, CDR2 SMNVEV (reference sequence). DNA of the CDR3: TGTGCCAGCAGTTCCCCTTTCTCTGGGGCCAACGTCCTGACTTTC. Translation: CASSSPFSGANVLTF.

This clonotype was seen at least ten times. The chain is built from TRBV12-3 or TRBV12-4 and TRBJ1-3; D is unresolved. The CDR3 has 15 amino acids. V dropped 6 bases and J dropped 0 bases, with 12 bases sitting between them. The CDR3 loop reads CASSPGRSSGNTIYF. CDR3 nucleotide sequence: TGTGCCAGCAGCCCTGGACGGAGCTCTGGAAACACCATATATTTT.

CDR3 in amino acids: CASSRGRDLTGELFF. The CDR3 bases are TGTGCCAGCAGCCGTGGCAGGGACCTCACCGGGGAGCTGTTTTTT. The chain links TRBV2 to TRBJ2-2; the D gene could be TRBD1 or TRBD2 (5 bases each). Germline assignment: CDR1 SNHLY and CDR2 FYNNEI. The CDR3 is made up of 15 amino acids. V dropped 6 bases and J dropped 4 bases, with 15 bases sitting between them.

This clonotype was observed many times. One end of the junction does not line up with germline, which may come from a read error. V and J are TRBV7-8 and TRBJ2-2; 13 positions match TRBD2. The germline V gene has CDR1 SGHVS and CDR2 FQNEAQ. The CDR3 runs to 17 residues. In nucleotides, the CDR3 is TGTGCCAGCAGCTCCGGACTAGCGGGAGAGAACAGCGGGGAGCTGTTTTTT. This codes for CASSSGLAGENSGELFF.

The CDR3 region is CSAPRGTNTEAFF. The CDR3 DNA reads as TGCAGTGCTCCCCGGGGGACGAACACTGAAGCTTTCTTT. The chain links TRBV20-1 to TRBJ1-1; the D gene is possibly TRBD1 (5 bases). Trimming took off 5 bases at V and 1 base at J, with 11 bases between the two ends. The germline gives CDR1 DFQATT, CDR2 SNEGSKA (reference sequence). The CDR3 extends over 13 amino acids.

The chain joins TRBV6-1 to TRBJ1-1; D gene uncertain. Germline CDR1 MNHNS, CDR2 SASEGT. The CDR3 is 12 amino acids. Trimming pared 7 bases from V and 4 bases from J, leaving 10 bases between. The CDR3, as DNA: TGTGCCAGCAATCTAGAATCCACTGAAGCTTTCTTT. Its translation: CASNLESTEAFF.

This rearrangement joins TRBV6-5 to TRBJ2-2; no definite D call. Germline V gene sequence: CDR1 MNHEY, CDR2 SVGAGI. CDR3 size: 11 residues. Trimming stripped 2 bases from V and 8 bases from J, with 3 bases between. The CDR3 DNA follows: TGTGCCAGCAGTTACGGTGGGGAGCTGTTTTTT. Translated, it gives CASSYGGELFF.

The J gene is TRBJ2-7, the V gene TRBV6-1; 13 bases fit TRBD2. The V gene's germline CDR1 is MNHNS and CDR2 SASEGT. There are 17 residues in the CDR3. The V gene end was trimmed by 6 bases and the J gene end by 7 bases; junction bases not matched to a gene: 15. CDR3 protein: CASSIGLAGATRGEQYF. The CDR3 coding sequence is TGTGCCAGCAGCATTGGACTAGCGGGAGCGACTAGGGGGGAGCAGTACTTC.

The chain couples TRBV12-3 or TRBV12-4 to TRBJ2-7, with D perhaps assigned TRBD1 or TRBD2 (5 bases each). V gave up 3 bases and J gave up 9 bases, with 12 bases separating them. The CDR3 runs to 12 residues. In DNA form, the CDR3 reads TGTGCCAGCAGTTTGAGGGACGTCGGGCAGTACTTC. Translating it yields CASSLRDVGQYF.

This CDR3 is CASSYGVATGELFF. CDR3 nucleotide sequence: TGTGCCAGCAGTTACGGCGTAGCCACCGGGGAGCTGTTTTTT. The chain combines TRBV6-5 with TRBJ2-2, with D unclear. Germline V lookup: CDR1 MNHEY, CDR2 SVGAGI. CDR3 length: 14 amino acids. V was shortened by 2 bases and J by 4 bases, with 8 bases between the two germline ends.

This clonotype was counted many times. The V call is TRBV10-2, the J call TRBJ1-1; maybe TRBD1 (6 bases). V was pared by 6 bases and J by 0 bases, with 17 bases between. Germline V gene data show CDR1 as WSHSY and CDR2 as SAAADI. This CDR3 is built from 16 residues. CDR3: CASRPTRGLLNTEAFF. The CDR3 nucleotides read TGCGCCAGCAGACCTACCAGGGGCCTCCTGAACACTGAAGCTTTCTTT.

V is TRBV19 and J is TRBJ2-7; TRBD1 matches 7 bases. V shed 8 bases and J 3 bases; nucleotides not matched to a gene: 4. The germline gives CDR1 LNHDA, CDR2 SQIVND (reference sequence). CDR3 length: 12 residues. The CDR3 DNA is TGTGCCAGTGCAGACAGGGTCTACGAGCAGTACTTC. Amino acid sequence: CASADRVYEQYF.